This TCR beta chain is drawn from a study of cytomegalovirus exposure and HLA in healthy donors. Study outcomes and limitations: Earlier results showed most TCR beta V segments being productive about 87% or about 30% of the time.

V gave up 5 bases and J gave up 8 bases, with 18 bases separating them. Looked up from germline, CDR1 is SGHVS and CDR2 is FNYEAQ. This CDR3 region has 15 residues. The PCR ran on 60 Vbeta and 13 Jbeta primers. Only in-frame clones appear in the TCRdb table, and some are missing; sequencing was by immunoSEQ multiplex PCR. The sample shows a few hundred thousand clones, 70% to 85% of them seen only once. On this clone: Its cognate antigen is unknown.

Specimen: PBMCs. The chain recombines TRBV7-6 with TRBJ1-4, with a weak D call TRBD1 (6 bases). The clonotype originates from a woman aged 40 to 50 in good health and CMV-seronegative. CDR3 nucleotides: TGTGCCAGCAGCCTAGGCGGGGGGGCCCCCGAAAAACTGTTTTTT. Amino acid sequence: CASSLGGGAPEKLFF.